The sequence of this T cell receptor (beta chain) was determined in a study of shared clonotypes between healthy human individuals. Sequenced by immunoSEQ multiplex PCR; TCRdb stores in-frame clones only, minus some. Seen here are more than 150,000 clones, approximately 60% observed once, and the top ten hold more than 9%. Germline V gives CDR1 LGHNA, CDR2 YSLEER. The CDR3 is 17 residues long. V gave up 1 base and J gave up 3 bases; unmatched junction bases: 3. Sequenced sample: memory CD4+ T cells sorted from blood. Subset reported: CD45RA-negative fraction. The genes are TRBV4-3 and TRBJ2-1; TRBD2 aligns across 13 bases. This TCR was sampled from a man in his thirties or forties in good health. In nucleotides, the CDR3 is TGCGCCAGCAGCCAAGCACTAGCGGGAGGGTTCTACAATGAGCAGTTCTTC. Amino acids: CASSQALAGGFYNEQFF.